The clone carrying this T cell receptor beta chain was recorded a few times. What it recognizes is unknown. This specimen belongs to a study of glioma-infiltrating T cells. General study findings and limits: Above-expected tissue-blood divergence occurred in all gliomas, most in low-grade ones.

CDR1 and CDR2 from the germline V gene are MNHNY and SVGAGI (reference sequence). V shed 0 bases and J shed 9 bases, with 15 bases lying between them. The length of the CDR3 is 15 residues. TCR alpha and beta CDR3 regions were amplified from RNA using iRepertoire nested multiplex PCR. TCRdb fed the multiplex PCR reads into MiXCR, producing one record per CDR3 protein. Among about 180,000 distinct CDR3 sequences listed, around 40% were seen once. Sequences were obtained from glioma tissue, nonneoplastic brain tissue, or PBMCs (not recorded which). This receptor was taken from a human donor with low-grade glioma or glioblastoma, undergoing nonglioma brain surgery, or in good health (not recorded which). This chain links TRBV6-6 with TRBJ2-1; D remains ambiguous. CDR3 DNA sequence: TGTGCCAGCAGTTACTCTCGACCTCCTGTTTCTGAGCAGTTCTTC. Amino acid sequence: CASSYSRPPVSEQFF.